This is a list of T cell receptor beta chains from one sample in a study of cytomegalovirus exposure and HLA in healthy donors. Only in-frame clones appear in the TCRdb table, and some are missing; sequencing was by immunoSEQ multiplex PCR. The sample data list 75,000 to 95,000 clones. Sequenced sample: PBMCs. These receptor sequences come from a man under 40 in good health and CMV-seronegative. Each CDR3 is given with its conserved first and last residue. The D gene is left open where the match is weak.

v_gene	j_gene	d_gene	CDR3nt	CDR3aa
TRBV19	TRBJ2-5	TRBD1	TGTGCCAGTAGTACCATCGGGACAGGGGGGGAAGAGACCCAGTACTTC	CASSTIGTGGEETQYF
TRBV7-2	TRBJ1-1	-	TGTGCCAGCAGCCCCCAGGGTAGAAGGACTGAAGCTTTCTTT	CASSPQGRRTEAFF
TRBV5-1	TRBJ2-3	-	TGCGCCAGCAGCCCTACCAGTCGGAGGCGAGGAGATACGCAGTATTTT	CASSPTSRRRGDTQYF
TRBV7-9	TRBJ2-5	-	TGTGCCAGCAGCTTAATCGAGGGCACAGAGACCCAGTACTTC	CASSLIEGTETQYF
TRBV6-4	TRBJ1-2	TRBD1	TGTGCCAGCAGGGGACAGGGGAGCCATGGCTACACCTTC	CASRGQGSHGYTF
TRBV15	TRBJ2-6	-	TGTGCCACCAGCAGTGGTGAGCGGTACTCTGGGGCCAACGTCCTGACTTTC	CATSSGERYSGANVLTF
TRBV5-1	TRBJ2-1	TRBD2	TGCGCCAGCAGCAGGGGACTAGCGGGGGCCTCCTACAATGAGCAGTTCTTC	CASSRGLAGASYNEQFF
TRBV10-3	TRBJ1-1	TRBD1	TGTGCCATCAGTGAGGCCGGGACAGCTGCTTTCTTT	CAISEAGTAAFF
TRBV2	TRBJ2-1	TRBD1	TGTGCCAGCAGTTCCTGGACAGGGTATGAGCAGTTCTTC	CASSSWTGYEQFF
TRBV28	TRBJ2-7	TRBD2	TGTGCCAGCAGCACCGGGACTAGTATATCCGAGCAGTACTTC	CASSTGTSISEQYF
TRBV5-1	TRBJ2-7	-	TGCGCCAGCAGCTATACAGGATACGAGCAGTACTTC	CASSYTGYEQYF
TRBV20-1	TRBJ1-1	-	TGCAGTGCTACCGGGAGGAGTGAAGCTTTCTTT	CSATGRSEAFF
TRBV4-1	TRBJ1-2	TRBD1	TGCGCCAGCAGCCAATATCCGGGACAGGGGAAACTCTATGGCTACACCTTC	CASSQYPGQGKLYGYTF
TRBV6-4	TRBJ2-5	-	TGTGCCAGCAGTCCTACAGGGAGTGGTATAGAGACCCAGTACTTC	CASSPTGSGIETQYF
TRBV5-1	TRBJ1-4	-	TGCGCCAGCAGCCTAATCGGGTCAAATGAAAAACTGTTTTTT	CASSLIGSNEKLFF
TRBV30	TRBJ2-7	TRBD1	TGTGCCGAAACGGACAGGGGGTCCCACGAGCAGTACTTC	CAETDRGSHEQYF
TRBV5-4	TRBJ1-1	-	TGTGCCAGCAGCTTGGGGTCAGGGTTGAACACTGAAGCTTTCTTT	CASSLGSGLNTEAFF
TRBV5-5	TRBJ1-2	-	TGTGCCAGCAGCTGGGGGCCGGACGAGTATGGCTACACCTTC	CASSWGPDEYGYTF
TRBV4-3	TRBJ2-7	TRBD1	TGCGCCAGCAGCCGCGACGTGGGACAGGGGGGGAGTGAGCAGTACTTC	CASSRDVGQGGSEQYF
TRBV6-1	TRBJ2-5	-	TGTGCCAGCAGTGACCAGAACCGGGACTGGGTACAAGAGACCCAGTACTTC	CASSDQNRDWVQETQYF
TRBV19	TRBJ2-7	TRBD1	TGTGCCAGTACGGGGACAGGCGTCTCCTACGAGCAGTACTTC	CASTGTGVSYEQYF
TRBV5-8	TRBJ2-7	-	TGTGCCAGCAGCTTGCAGGGGAGCGACGAGCAGTACTTC	CASSLQGSDEQYF
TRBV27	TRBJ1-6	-	TGTGCCAGCAGTTTATCACTTAATTCACCCCTCCACTTT	CASSLSLNSPLHF
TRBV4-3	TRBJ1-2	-	TGCGCCAGCAGCCAAGTTCGTCACTATGGCTACACCTTC	CASSQVRHYGYTF
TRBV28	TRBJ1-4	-	TGTGCCAGCAGTCTGGGGGGGGAAGTTGAAAAACTGTTTTTT	CASSLGGEVEKLFF
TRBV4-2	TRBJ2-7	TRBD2	TGTGCCAGCAGCCCCAAGAGTCATGGCGTCCGCGGAAGCGGGAAGCCCTACGAGCAGTACTTC	CASSPKSHGVRGSGKPYEQYF
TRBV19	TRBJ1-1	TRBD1	TGTGCCAGTAGTTTACGACAGGGAAGAGCTTTCTTT	CASSLRQGRAFF
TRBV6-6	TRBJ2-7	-	TGTGCCAGCAGTTATAGAGGAACCTACGAGCAGTACTTC	CASSYRGTYEQYF
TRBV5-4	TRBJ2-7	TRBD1	TGTGCCAGCAGCCGACAGGGTTCCGAGCAGTACTTC	CASSRQGSEQYF
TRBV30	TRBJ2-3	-	TGTGCCTGGAGTGGGGGGCGCACAGATACGCAGTATTTT	CAWSGGRTDTQYF
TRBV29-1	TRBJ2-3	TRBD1	TGCAGCGTCGACAGGGCAGATACGCAGTATTTT	CSVDRADTQYF
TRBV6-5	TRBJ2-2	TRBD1	TGTGCCAGCACCAAGACAGGGCGAGGAACCGGGGAGCTGTTTTTT	CASTKTGRGTGELFF
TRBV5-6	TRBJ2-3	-	TGTGCCAGCAGCTTGTACACCAGCACAGATACGCAGTATTTT	CASSLYTSTDTQYF
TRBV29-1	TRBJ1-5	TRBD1	TGCAGCGTTGCGCGGGACAGGAATCAGCCCCAGCATTTT	CSVARDRNQPQHF
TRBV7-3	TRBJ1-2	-	TGTGCCAGCAGTTTATTACCGGGAGCGGGGGGCTACACCTTC	CASSLLPGAGGYTF